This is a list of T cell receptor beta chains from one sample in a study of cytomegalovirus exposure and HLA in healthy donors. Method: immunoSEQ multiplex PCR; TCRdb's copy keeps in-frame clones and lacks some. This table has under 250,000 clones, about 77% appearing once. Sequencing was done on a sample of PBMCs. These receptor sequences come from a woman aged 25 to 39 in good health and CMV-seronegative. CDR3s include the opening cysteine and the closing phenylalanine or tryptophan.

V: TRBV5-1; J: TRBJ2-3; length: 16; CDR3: CASSLLTSGGRDTQYF
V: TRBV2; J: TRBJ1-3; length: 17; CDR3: CASSPAEGGGKGNTIYF
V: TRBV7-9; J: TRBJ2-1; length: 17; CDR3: CASSWKPGTSGSNEQFF
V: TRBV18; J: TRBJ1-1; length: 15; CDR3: CASSPGTPRNTEAFF
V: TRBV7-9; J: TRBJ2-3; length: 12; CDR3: CSSTLDRQEQYF
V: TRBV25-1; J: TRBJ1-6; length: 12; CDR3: CASSLQWSPLHF
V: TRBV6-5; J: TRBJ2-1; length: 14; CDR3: CASSYLLSGNEQFF
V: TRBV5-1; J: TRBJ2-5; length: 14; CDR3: CASGTLASRETQYF
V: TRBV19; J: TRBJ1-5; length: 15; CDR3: CASSFRQYSNQPQHF
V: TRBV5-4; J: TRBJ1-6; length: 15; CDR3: CASTQQGAYNSPLHF
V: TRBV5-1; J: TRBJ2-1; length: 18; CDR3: CASSYQPTSGGSYNEQFF
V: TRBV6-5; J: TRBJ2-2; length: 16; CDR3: CASSYGSSGSPGELFF
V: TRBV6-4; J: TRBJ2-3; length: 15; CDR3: CASSESGGPTDTQYF
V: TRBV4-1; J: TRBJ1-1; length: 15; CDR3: CASSRPGQGIAEAFF